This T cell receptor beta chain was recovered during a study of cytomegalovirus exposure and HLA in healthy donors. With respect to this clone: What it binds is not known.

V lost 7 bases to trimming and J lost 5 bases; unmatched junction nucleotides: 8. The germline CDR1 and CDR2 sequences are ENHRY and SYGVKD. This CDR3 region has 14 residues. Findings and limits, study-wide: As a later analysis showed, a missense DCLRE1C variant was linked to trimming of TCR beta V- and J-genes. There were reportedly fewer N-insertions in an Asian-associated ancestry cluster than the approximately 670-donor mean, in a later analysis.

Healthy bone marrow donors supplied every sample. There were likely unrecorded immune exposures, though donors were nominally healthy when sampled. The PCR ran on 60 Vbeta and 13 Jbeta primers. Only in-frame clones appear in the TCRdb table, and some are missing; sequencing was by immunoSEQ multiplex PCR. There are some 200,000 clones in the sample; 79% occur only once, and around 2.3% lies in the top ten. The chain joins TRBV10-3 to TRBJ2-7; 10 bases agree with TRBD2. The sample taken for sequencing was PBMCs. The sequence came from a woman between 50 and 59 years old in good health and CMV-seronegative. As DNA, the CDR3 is TGTGCCATCACTCTAGCGGGAGAGAGGGACGAGCAGTACTTC. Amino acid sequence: CAITLAGERDEQYF.